This TCR beta chain appears in the sequencing data of a study of blood T cell repertoires in COVID-19. About the research overall: Spain, Italy and the United States supplied samples that represented acute and convalescent COVID-19.

Per the study methods: Amplification from reference gene primers served as the basis for estimated nucleated cell counts. Assay used: immunoSEQ multiplex PCR; TCRdb lists only in-frame clones, some missing. The V and J calls and the clone size are those of that table, but D and trimming were determined from the DNA. The sample shows approximately 160,000 clones, roughly 90% of them seen only once. This CDR3 spans 12 amino acids. Looked up from germline, CDR1 is GTSNPN and CDR2 is SVGIG (reference sequence). Unmatched junction bases numbered 4, after V lost 7 bases and J lost 2 bases. Donors in Cohort 3 who had recovered were those with two negative PCRs, healthcare professional clearance, or resolution of their symptoms.

Material for sequencing was PBMCs or T cells enriched from blood (not recorded which). This TCR was sampled from a woman aged 45 to 65 who had recovered from COVID-19. This sequence joins TRBV30 and TRBJ2-7, with TRBD1 matching over 8 bases. The CDR3 DNA sequence: TGTGCCTCCGCGGGACAGGCCTACGAGCAGTACTTC. Its translation is CASAGQAYEQYF.